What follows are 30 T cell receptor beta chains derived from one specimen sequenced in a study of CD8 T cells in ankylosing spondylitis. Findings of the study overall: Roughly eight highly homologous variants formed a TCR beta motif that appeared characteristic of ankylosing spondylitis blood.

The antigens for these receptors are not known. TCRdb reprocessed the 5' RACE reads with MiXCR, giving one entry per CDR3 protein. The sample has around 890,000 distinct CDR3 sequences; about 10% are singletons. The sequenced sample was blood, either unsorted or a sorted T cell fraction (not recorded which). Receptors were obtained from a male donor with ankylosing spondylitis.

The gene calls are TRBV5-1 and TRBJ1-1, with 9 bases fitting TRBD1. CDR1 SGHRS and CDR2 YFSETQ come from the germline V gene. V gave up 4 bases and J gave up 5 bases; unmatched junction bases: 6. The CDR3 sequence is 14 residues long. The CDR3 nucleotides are TGCGCCAGCAGCATGACAGGGGGGGAGACTGAAGCTTTCTTT. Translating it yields CASSMTGGETEAFF.

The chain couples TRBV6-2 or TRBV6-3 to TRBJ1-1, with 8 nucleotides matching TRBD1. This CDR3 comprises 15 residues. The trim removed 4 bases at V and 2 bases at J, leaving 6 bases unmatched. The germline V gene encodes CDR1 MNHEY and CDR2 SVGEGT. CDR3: CASSFGQGRNTEAFF. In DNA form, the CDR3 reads TGTGCCAGCAGTTTTGGACAGGGACGAAACACTGAAGCTTTCTTT.

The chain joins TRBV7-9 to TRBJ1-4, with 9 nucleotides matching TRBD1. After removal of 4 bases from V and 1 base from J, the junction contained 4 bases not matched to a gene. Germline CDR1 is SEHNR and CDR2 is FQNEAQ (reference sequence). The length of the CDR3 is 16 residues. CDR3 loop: CASSYGQGRTNEKLFF. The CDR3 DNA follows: TGTGCCAGCAGCTATGGACAGGGGAGAACTAATGAAAAACTGTTTTTT.

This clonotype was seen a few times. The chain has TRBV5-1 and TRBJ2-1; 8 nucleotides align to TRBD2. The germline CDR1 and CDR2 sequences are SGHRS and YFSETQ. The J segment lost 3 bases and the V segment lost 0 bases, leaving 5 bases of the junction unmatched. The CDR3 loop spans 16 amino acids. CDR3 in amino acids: CASSLDLAGVYNEQFF. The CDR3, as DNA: TGCGCCAGCAGCTTGGATCTAGCGGGCGTCTACAATGAGCAGTTCTTC. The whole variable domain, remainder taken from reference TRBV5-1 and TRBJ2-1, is KAGVTQTPRYLIKTRGQQVTLSCSPISGHRSVSWYQQTPGQGLQFLFEYFSETQRNKGNFPGRFSGRQFSNSRSEMNVSTLELGDSALYLCASSLDLAGVYNEQFFGPGTRLTVL.

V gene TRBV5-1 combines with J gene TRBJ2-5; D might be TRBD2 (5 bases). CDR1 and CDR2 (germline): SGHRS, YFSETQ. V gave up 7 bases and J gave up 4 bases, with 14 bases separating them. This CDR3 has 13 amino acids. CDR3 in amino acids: CASANGGRETQYF. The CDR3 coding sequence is TGCGCCAGCGCTAACGGCGGGCGAGAGACCCAGTACTTC.

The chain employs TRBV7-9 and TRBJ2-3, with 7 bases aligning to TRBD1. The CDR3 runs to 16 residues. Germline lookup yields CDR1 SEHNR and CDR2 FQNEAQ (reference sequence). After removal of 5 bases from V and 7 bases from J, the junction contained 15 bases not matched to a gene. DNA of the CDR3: TGTGCCAGCAGCCCGCGACAGGGAATGGGAGTACATACGCAGTATTTT. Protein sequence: CASSPRQGMGVHTQYF.

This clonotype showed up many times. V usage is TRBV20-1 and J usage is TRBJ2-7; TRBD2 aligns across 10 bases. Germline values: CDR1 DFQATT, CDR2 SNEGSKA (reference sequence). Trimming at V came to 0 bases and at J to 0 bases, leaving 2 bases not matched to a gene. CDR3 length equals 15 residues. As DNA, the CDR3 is TGCAGTGCTAGAGATAGCGGGGGGAACTCCTACGAGCAGTACTTC. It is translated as CSARDSGGNSYEQYF.

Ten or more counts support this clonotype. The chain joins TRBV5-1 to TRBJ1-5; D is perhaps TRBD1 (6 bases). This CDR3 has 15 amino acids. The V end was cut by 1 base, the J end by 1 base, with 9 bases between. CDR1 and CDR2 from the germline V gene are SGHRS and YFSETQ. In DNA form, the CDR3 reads TGCGCCAGCAGCTTGACAGGGACAAGCAATCAGCCCCAGCATTTT. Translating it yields CASSLTGTSNQPQHF. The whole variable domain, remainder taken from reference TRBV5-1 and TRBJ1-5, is KAGVTQTPRYLIKTRGQQVTLSCSPISGHRSVSWYQQTPGQGLQFLFEYFSETQRNKGNFPGRFSGRQFSNSRSEMNVSTLELGDSALYLCASSLTGTSNQPQHFGDGTRLSIL.

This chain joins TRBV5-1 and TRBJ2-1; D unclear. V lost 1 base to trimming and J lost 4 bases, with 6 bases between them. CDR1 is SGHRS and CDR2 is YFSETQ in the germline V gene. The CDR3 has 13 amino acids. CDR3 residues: CASSLIGYNEQFF. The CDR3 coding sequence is TGCGCCAGCAGCTTGATTGGTTACAATGAGCAGTTCTTC.

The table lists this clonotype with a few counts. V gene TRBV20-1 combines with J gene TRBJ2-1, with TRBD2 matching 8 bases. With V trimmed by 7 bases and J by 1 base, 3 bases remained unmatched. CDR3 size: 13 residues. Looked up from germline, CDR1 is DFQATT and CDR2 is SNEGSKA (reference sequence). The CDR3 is CSVTGGSYNEQFF. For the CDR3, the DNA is TGCAGTGTGACGGGAGGGTCCTACAATGAGCAGTTCTTC.

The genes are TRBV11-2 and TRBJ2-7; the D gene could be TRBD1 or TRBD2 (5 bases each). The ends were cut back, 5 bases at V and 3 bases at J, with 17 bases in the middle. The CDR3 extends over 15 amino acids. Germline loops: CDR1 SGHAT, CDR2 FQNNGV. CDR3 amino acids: CASSPRTRGYYEQYF. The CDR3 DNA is TGTGCCAGCAGCCCGCGGACAAGAGGGTACTACGAGCAGTACTTC.

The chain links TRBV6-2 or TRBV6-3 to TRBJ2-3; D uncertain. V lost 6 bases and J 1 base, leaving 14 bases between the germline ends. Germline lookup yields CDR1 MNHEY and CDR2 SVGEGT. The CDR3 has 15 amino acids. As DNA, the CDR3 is TGTGCCAGCAGCCGGGTGGGATTACGCACAGATACGCAGTATTTT. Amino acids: CASSRVGLRTDTQYF.

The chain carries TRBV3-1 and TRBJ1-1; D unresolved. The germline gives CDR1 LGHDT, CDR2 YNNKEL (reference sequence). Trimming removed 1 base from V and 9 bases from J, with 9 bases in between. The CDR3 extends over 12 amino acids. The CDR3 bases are TGTGCCAGCAGCCAAGCGGGGTCTCAAGCTTTCTTT. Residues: CASSQAGSQAFF.

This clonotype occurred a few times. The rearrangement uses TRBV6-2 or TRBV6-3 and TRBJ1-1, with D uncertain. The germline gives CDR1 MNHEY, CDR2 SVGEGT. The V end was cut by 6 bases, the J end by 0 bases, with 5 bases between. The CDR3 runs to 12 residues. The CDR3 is CASSTVNTEAFF. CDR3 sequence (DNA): TGTGCCAGCAGCACGGTGAACACTGAAGCTTTCTTT.

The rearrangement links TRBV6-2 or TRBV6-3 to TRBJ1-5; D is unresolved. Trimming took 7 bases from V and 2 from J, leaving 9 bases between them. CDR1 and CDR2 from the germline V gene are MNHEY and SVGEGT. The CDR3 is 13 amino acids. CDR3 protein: CASTHQGNQPQHF. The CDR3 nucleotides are TGTGCCAGCACTCACCAGGGCAATCAGCCCCAGCATTTT.

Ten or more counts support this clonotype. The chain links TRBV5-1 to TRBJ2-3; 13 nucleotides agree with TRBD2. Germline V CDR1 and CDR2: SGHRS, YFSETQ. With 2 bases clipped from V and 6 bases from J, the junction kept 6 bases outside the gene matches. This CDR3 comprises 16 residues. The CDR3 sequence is CASSFGTSGVQDTQYF. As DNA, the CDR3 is TGCGCCAGCAGCTTCGGGACTAGCGGGGTTCAGGATACGCAGTATTTT.

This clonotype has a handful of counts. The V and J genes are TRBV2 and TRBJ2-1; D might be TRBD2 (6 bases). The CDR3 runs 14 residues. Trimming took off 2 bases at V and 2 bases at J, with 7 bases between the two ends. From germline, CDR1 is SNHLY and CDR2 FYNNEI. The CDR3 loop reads CASSELAPYNEQFF. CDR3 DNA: TGTGCCAGCAGTGAACTAGCGCCCTACAATGAGCAGTTCTTC.

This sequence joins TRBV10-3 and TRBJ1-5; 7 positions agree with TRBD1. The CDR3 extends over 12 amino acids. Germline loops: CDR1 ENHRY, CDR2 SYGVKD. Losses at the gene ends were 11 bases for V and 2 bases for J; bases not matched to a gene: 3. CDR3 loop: CAPGQGNQPQHF. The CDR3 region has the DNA TGTGCCCCCGGACAGGGCAATCAGCCCCAGCATTTT.

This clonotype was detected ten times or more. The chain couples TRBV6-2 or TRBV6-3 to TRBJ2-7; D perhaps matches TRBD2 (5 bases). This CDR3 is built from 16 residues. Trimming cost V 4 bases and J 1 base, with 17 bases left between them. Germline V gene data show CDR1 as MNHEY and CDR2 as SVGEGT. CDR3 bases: TGTGCCAGCAGTTGGGTAAGGTTGAGCGGTTCCTACGAGCAGTACTTC. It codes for CASSWVRLSGSYEQYF.

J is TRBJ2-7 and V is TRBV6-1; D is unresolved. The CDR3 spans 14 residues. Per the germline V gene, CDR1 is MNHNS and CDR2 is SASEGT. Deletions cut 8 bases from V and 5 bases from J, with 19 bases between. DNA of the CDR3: TGTGCCAGCGGGCGCCACCAGCCCCCGGACGAGCAGTACTTC. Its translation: CASGRHQPPDEQYF.

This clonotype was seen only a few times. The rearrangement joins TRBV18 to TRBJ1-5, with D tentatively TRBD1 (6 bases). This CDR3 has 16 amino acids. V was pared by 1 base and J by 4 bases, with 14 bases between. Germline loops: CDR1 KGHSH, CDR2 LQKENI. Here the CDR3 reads CASSPQQGFGNQPQHF. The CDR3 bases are TGTGCCAGCTCACCACAACAGGGCTTTGGAAATCAGCCCCAGCATTTT.

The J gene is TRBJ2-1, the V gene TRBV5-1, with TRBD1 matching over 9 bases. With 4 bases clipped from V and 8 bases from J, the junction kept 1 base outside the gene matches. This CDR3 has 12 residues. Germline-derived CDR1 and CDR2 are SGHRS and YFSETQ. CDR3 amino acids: CASSGDRDEQFF. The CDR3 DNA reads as TGCGCCAGCAGCGGGGACAGGGATGAGCAGTTCTTC.

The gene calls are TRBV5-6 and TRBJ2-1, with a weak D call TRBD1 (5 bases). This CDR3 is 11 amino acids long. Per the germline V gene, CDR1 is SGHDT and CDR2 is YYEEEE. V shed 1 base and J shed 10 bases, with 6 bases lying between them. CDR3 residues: CASSLWTEQFF. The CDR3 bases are TGTGCCAGCAGCTTGTGGACAGAGCAGTTCTTC. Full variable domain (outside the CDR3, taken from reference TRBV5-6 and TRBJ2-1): DAGVTQSPTHLIKTRGQQVTLRCSPKSGHDTVSWYQQALGQGPQFIFQYYEEEERQRGNFPDRFSGHQFPNYSSELNVNALLLGDSALYLCASSLWTEQFFGPGTRLTVL.

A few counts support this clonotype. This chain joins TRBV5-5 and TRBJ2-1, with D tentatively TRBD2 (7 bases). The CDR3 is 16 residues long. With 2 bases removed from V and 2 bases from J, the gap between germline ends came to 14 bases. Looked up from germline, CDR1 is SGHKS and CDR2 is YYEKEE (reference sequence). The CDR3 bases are TGTGCCAGCAGCTTTGGATGGGGGGGCACCTACAATGAGCAGTTCTTC. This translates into CASSFGWGGTYNEQFF.

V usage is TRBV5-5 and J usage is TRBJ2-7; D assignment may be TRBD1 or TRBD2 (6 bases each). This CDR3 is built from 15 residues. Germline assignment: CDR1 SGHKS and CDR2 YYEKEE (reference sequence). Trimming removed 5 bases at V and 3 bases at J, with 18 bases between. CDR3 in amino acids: CASRHDTGGGYEQYF. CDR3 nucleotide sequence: TGTGCCAGCAGACACGACACAGGAGGGGGCTACGAGCAGTACTTC. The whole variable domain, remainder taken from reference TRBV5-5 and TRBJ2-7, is DAGVTQSPTHLIKTRGQQVTLRCSPISGHKSVSWYQQVLGQGPQFIFQYYEKEERGRGNFPDRFSARQFPNYSSELNVNALLLGDSALYLCASRHDTGGGYEQYFGPGTRLTVT.

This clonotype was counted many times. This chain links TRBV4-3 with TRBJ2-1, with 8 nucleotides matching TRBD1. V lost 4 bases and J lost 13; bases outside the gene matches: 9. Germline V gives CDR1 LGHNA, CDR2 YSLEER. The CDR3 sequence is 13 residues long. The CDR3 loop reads CASSPNRGDGQFF. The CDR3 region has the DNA TGCGCCAGCAGCCCAAACAGGGGGGATGGTCAGTTCTTC.

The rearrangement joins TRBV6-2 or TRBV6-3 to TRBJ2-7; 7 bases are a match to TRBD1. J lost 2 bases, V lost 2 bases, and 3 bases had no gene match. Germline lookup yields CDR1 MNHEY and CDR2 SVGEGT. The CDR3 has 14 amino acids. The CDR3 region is CASSYGDRPYEQYF. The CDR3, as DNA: TGTGCCAGCAGTTACGGGGACAGACCCTACGAGCAGTACTTC.

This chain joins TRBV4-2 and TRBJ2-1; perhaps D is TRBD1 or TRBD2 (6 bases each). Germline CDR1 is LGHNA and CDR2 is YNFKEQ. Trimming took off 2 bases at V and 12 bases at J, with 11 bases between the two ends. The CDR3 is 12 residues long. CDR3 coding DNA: TGTGCCAGCAGCCAATGGGAGGACAGGCAGTTCTTC. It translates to CASSQWEDRQFF.

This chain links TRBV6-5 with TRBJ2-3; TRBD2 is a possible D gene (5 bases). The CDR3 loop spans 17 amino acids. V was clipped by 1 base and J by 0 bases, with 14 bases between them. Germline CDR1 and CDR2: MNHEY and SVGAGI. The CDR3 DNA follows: TGTGCCAGCAGTTACTTCACGGAGGTCCCTAGCACAGATACGCAGTATTTT. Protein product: CASSYFTEVPSTDTQYF.

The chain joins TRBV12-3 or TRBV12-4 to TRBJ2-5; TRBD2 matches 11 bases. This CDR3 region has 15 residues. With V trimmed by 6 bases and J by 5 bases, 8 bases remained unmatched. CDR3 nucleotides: TGTGCCAGCAGGGTAGCGGGGGGGCTCCATGAGACCCAGTACTTC. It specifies CASRVAGGLHETQYF.